The following is a T cell receptor beta chain sequence with its context. TCRdb keeps only in-frame clones here, not all; method: immunoSEQ multiplex PCR. The data contain 40,000 to 55,000 clones, 80% to 90% of them singletons. The sample comes from a study of T cell changes during pregnancy in multiple sclerosis. V gave up 2 bases and J gave up 2 bases, with 9 bases separating them. Germline values: CDR1 MNHEY, CDR2 SMNVEV (reference sequence). This CDR3 has 14 residues. The rearrangement joins TRBV27 to TRBJ2-5, with a weak D call TRBD2 (5 bases). The specimen comprised CD8+ T cells from peripheral blood mononuclear cells, sampled in the second trimester of pregnancy. This TCR was sampled from a female donor with multiple sclerosis, enrolled in a pregnancy study. CDR3: CASSLNGEQETQYF. CDR3 sequence (DNA): TGTGCCAGCAGTTTAAACGGGGAACAAGAGACCCAGTACTTC.